Following are 3 T cell receptor beta chains from one sample sequenced in a study of T-cell memory formation after mild COVID-19. TCRdb processed the 5' RACE reads anew with MiXCR; each CDR3 protein has one entry. Of roughly 240,000 distinct CDR3 sequences listed, roughly 14% are singletons. Material for sequencing was PBMCs or a T cell subset sorted from them (not recorded which). These receptor sequences come from an adult woman who had mild COVID-19 (a few samples of this study predate the infection). Cell type and time point are not known.

The V gene is TRBV7-2, the J gene TRBJ1-6; TRBD1 matches 7 bases. Trimming at V came to 4 bases and at J to 7 bases, leaving 4 bases not matched to a gene. The CDR3 is 14 amino acids. The germline CDR1 and CDR2 sequences are SGHTA and FQGNSA. The CDR3 sequence: CASSSPGQNSPLHF. CDR3 nucleotide sequence: TGTGCCAGCAGCTCACCGGGACAGAATTCACCCCTCCACTTT.

V usage is TRBV12-3 or TRBV12-4 and J usage is TRBJ1-2; a possible D gene is TRBD1 (5 bases). This CDR3 spans 14 amino acids. The V end lost 3 bases, the J end lost 4 bases, and 12 bases lay between the germline ends. Here the CDR3 reads CASSLREGIYGYTF. Here the CDR3 DNA reads TGTGCCAGCAGTTTGAGGGAGGGGATCTATGGCTACACCTTC.

The rearrangement uses TRBV7-3 and TRBJ1-1; possibly TRBD1 for D (6 bases). The germline gives CDR1 SGHTA, CDR2 FQGTGA. V lost 4 bases and J lost 5, with 26 bases in between. The CDR3 is 18 residues long. The CDR3 loop is CASSSTPRDLRGETEAFF. DNA of the CDR3: TGTGCCAGCAGCTCAACCCCGAGGGACCTTAGGGGGGAGACTGAAGCTTTCTTT.